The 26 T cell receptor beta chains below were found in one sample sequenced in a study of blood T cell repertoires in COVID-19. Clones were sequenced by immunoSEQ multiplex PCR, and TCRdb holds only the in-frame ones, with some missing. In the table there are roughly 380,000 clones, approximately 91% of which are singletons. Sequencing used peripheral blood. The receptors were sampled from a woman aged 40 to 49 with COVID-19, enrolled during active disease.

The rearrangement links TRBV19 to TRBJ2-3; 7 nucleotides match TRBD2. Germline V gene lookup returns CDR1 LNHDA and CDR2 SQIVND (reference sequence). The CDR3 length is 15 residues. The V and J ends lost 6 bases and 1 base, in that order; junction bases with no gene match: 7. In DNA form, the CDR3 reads TGTGCCAGTAGGAATTATCGGGAGGGCACAGATACGCAGTATTTT. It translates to CASRNYREGTDTQYF.

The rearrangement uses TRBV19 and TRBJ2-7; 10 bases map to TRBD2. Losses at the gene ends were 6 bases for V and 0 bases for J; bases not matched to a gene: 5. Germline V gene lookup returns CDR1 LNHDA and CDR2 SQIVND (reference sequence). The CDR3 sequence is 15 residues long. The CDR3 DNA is TGTGCCAGTAGACCGGGACTAGCGTCCTCCTACGAGCAGTACTTC. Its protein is CASRPGLASSYEQYF. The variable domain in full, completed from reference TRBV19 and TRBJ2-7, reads DGGITQSPKYLFRKEGQNVTLSCEQNLNHDAMYWYRQDPGQGLRLIYYSQIVNDFQKGDIAEGYSVSREKKESFPLTVTSAQKNPTAFYLCASRPGLASSYEQYFGPGTRLTVT.

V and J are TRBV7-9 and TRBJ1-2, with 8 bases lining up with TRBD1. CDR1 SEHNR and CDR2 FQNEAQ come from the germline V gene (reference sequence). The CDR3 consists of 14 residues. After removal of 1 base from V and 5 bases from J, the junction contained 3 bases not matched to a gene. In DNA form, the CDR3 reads TGTGCCAGCAGCTTAGGGGACAGGCTTTATGGCTACACCTTC. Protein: CASSLGDRLYGYTF. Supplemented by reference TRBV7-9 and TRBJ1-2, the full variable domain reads DTGVSQNPRHKITKRGQNVTFRCDPISEHNRLYWYRQTLGQGPEFLTYFQNEAQLEKSRLLSDRFSAERPKGSFSTLEIQRTEQGDSAMYLCASSLGDRLYGYTFGSGTRLTVV.

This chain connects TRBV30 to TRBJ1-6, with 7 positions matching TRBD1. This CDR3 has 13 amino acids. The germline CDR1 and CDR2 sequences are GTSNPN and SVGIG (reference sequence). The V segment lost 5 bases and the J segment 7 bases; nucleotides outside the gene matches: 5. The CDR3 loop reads CAWDGTANSPLHF. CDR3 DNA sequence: TGTGCCTGGGATGGGACAGCCAATTCACCCCTCCACTTT.

The CDR3 DNA reads TGTGCCAGCAGCGATCCCGGGACTAGCCAAGAGACCCAGTACTTC. Amino acid sequence: CASSDPGTSQETQYF. The gene calls are TRBV5-4 and TRBJ2-5; 8 bases agree with TRBD2. J was trimmed by 1 base and V by 4 bases; bases with no gene match: 6. This CDR3 has 15 amino acids. Germline CDR1 is SGHNT and CDR2 is YYREEE (reference sequence).

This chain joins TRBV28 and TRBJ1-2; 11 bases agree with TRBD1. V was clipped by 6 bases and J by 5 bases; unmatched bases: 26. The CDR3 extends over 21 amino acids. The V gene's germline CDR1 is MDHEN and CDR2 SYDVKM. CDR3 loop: CASSLLWSDRGRLIPGYGYTF. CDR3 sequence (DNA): TGTGCCAGCAGCCTCCTCTGGTCGGACAGGGGGCGGCTTATACCAGGATATGGCTACACCTTC.

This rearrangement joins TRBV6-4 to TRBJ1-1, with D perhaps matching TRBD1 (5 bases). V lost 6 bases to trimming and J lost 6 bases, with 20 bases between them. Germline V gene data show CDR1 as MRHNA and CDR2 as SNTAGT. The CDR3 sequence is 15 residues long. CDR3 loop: CASRLQALLASEAFF. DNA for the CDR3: TGTGCCAGCAGATTACAGGCCCTGCTGGCCTCTGAAGCTTTCTTT.

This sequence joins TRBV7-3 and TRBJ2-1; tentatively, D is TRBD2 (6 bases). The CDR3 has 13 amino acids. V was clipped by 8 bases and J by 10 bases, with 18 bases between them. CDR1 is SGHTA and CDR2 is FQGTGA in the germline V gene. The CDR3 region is CASGPGLTTEQFF. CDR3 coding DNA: TGTGCCAGCGGCCCGGGACTGACGACCGAGCAGTTCTTC. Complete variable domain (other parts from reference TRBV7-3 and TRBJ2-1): GAGVSQTPSNKVTEKGKYVELRCDPISGHTALYWYRQSLGQGPEFLIYFQGTGAADDSGLPNDRFFAVRPEGSVSTLKIQRTERGDSAVYLCASGPGLTTEQFFGPGTRLTVL.

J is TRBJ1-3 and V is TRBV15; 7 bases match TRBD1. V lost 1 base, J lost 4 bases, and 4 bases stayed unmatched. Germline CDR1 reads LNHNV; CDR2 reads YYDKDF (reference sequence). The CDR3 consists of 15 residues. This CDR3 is CATSRGQGPGNTIYF. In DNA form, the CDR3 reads TGTGCCACCAGCAGAGGACAGGGACCCGGAAACACCATATATTTT.

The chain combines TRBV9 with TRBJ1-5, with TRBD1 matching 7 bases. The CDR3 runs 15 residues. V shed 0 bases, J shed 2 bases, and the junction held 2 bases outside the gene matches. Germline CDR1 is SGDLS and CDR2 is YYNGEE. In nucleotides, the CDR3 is TGTGCCAGCAGCGTAGGGGGGACAGGCAATCAGCCCCAGCATTTT. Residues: CASSVGGTGNQPQHF.

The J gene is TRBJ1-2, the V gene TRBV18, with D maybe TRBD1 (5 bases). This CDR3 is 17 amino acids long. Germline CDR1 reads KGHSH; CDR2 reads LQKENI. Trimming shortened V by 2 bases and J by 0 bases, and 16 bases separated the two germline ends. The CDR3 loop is CASSPIAAGRTNYGYTF. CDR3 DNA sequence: TGTGCCAGCTCACCAATCGCGGCAGGGAGGACTAACTATGGCTACACCTTC.

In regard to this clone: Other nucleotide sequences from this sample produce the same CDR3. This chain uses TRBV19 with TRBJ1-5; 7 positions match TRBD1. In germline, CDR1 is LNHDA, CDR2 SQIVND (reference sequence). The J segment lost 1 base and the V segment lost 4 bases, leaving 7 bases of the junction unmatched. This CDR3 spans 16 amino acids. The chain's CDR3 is CASSTPGQLSNQPQHF. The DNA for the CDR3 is TGTGCCAGTAGTACACCGGGACAGCTAAGCAATCAGCCCCAGCATTTT.

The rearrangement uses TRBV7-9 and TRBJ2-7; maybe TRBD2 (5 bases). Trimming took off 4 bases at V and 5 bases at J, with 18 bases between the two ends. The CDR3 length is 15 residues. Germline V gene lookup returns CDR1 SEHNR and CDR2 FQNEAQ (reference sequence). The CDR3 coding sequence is TGTGCCAGCAGCTCGGGTGGAGGCCGCCTCCACGAGCAGTACTTC. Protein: CASSSGGGRLHEQYF.

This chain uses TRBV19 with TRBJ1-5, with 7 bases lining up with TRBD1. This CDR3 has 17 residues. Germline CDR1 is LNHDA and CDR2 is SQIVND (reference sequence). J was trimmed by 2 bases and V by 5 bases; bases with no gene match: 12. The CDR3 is CASSLRTGWVGNQPQHF. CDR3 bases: TGTGCCAGTAGTCTCCGGACAGGATGGGTTGGCAATCAGCCCCAGCATTTT.

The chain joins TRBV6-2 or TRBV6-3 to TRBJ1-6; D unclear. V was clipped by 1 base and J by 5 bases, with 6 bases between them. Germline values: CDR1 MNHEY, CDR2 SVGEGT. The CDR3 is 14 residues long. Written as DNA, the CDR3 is TGTGCCAGCAGTTACTGGACTGATAATTCACCCCTCCACTTT. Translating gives CASSYWTDNSPLHF.

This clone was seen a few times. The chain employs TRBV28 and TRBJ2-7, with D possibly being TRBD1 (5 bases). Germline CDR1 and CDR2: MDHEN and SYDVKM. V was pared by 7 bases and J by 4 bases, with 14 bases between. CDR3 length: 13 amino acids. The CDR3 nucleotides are TGTGCCAGCACCCTTTGGGGCCGGTACGAGCAGTACTTC. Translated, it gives CASTLWGRYEQYF.

The CDR3 here is CASNIRSAGELFF. The CDR3 coding sequence is TGTGCCAGCAATATTCGCTCGGCCGGGGAGCTGTTTTTT. This sequence joins TRBV2 and TRBJ2-2; D remains ambiguous. This CDR3 has 13 residues. V was clipped by 7 bases and J by 6 bases, with 12 bases between them. Germline values: CDR1 SNHLY, CDR2 FYNNEI.

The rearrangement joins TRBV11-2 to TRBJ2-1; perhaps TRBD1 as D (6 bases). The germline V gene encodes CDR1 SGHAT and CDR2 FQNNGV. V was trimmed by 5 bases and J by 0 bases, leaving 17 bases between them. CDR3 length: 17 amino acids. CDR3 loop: CASSTGVGASSYNEQFF. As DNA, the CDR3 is TGTGCCAGCAGCACCGGCGTGGGGGCGAGCTCCTACAATGAGCAGTTCTTC.

Here the CDR3 DNA reads TGTGCCAGCAGCTTCTATACAGGGTACGCTGAAGCTTTCTTT. As protein: CASSFYTGYAEAFF. The chain joins TRBV7-2 to TRBJ1-1, with D maybe TRBD1 (6 bases). Germline lookup yields CDR1 SGHTA and CDR2 FQGNSA. Trimming took 3 bases from V and 6 from J, leaving 14 bases between them. The CDR3 covers 14 residues.

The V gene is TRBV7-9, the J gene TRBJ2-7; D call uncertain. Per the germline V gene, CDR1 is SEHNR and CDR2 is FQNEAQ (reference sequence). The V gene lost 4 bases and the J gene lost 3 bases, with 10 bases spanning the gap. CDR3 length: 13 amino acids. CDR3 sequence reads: CASSYTTIYEQYF. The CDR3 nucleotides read TGTGCCAGCAGCTACACGACAATCTACGAGCAGTACTTC.

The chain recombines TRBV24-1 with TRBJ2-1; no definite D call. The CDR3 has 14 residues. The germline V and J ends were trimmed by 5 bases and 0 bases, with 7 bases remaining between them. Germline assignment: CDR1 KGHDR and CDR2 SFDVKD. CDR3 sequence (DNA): TGTGCCACCAGTGGCGAGATCTCCTACAATGAGCAGTTCTTC. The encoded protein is CATSGEISYNEQFF.

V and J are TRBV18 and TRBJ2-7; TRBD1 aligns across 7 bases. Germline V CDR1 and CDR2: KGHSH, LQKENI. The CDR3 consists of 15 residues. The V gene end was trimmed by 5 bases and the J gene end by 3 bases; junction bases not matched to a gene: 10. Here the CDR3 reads CASSYTGTAGYEQYF. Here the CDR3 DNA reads TGTGCCAGCTCATATACCGGGACAGCCGGCTACGAGCAGTACTTC.

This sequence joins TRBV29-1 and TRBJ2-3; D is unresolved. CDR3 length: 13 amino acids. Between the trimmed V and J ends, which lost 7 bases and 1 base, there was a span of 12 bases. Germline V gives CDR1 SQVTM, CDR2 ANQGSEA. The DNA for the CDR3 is TGCAGCGCCTCTGGCACCCGCACAGATACGCAGTATTTT. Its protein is CSASGTRTDTQYF.

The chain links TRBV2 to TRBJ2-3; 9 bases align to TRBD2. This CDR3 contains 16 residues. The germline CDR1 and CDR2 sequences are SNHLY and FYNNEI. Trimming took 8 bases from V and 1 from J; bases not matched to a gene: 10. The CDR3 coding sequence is TGTGCCAGCGGCTGGGAGACTAGCGGTGGCACAGATACGCAGTATTTT. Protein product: CASGWETSGGTDTQYF.

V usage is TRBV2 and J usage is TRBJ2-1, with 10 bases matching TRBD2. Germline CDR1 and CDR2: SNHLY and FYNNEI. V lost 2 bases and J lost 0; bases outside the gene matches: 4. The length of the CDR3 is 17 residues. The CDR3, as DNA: TGTGCCAGCAGTGAACTAGCGGGGGAGAGCTCCTACAATGAGCAGTTCTTC. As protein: CASSELAGESSYNEQFF.

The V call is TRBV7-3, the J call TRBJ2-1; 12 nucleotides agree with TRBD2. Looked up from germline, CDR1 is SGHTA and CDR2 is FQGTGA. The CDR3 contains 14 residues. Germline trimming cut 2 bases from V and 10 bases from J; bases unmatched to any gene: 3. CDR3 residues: CASSLGGLAGEQFF. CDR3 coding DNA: TGTGCCAGCAGCTTAGGGGGACTAGCGGGCGAGCAGTTCTTC.